The 14 T cell receptor beta chains below come from one sample, sequenced in a study of blood T cell repertoires in COVID-19. Here immunoSEQ multiplex PCR was the method, and the copy in TCRdb shows in-frame clones only, minus some. The sample lists 70,000 to 95,000 clones, approximately 88% occurring once. What was sequenced was peripheral blood. Receptors originate from a man aged 45-65 years with COVID-19, enrolled during active disease.

The CDR3 loop is CASSPAVNTIYF. The CDR3 DNA reads TGTGCCAGCAGCCCCGCGGTGAACACCATATATTTT. The V and J genes are TRBV7-9 and TRBJ1-3; D remains unclear. The V gene's germline CDR1 is SEHNR and CDR2 FQNEAQ (reference sequence). Trimming pared 5 bases from V and 7 bases from J, leaving 9 bases between. This CDR3 contains 12 residues.

This chain connects TRBV13 to TRBJ1-2; TRBD1 matches at 7 bases. Germline loops: CDR1 PRHDT, CDR2 FYEKMQ (reference sequence). V shed 0 bases and J 8 bases; nucleotides not matched to a gene: 6. The CDR3 is made up of 14 amino acids. For the CDR3, the DNA is TGTGCCAGCAGCTTAGGGACAGGGTTCGGGGGCTACACCTTC. Its translation is CASSLGTGFGGYTF.

This rearrangement joins TRBV7-3 to TRBJ2-3, with D perhaps TRBD1 (5 bases). Trimming removed 1 base at V and 8 bases at J, with 10 bases between. The CDR3 runs 13 residues. Germline V gives CDR1 SGHTA, CDR2 FQGTGA. The CDR3 DNA sequence: TGTGCCAGCAGCTTAAGTCAGGGCTCTACGCAGTATTTT. Its translation: CASSLSQGSTQYF. Full variable domain (remainder filled in from reference TRBV7-3 and TRBJ2-3): GAGVSQTPSNKVTEKGKYVELRCDPISGHTALYWYRQSLGQGPEFLIYFQGTGAADDSGLPNDRFFAVRPEGSVSTLKIQRTERGDSAVYLCASSLSQGSTQYFGPGTRLTVL.

The rearrangement uses TRBV2 and TRBJ2-1; 7 bases agree with TRBD2. This CDR3 comprises 15 residues. After removal of 4 bases from V and 2 bases from J, the junction contained 5 bases not matched to a gene. Germline CDR1 SNHLY, CDR2 FYNNEI. DNA of the CDR3: TGTGCCAGCAGTGGGGTGGGAGGGACCTACAATGAGCAGTTCTTC. Translated: CASSGVGGTYNEQFF.

The V gene is TRBV19, the J gene TRBJ1-1; possibly TRBD1 for D (5 bases). V was clipped by 5 bases and J by 5 bases, with 18 bases between them. CDR3 length equals 15 residues. Germline lookup yields CDR1 LNHDA and CDR2 SQIVND (reference sequence). The CDR3 sequence: CASSVPGLGGTEAFF. DNA for the CDR3: TGTGCCAGTAGTGTCCCGGGACTTGGGGGGACTGAAGCTTTCTTT.

The V gene is TRBV30, the J gene TRBJ1-1; 8 nucleotides align to TRBD1. This CDR3 is built from 14 residues. Germline CDR1 and CDR2: GTSNPN and SVGIG (reference sequence). With V trimmed by 4 bases and J by 5 bases, 9 bases remained unmatched. The CDR3 bases are TGTGCCTGGATGCAGGGGGCTTGGGGTACTGAAGCTTTCTTT. Its protein is CAWMQGAWGTEAFF.

The V call is TRBV5-6, the J call TRBJ2-5; D remains ambiguous. The germline CDR1 and CDR2 sequences are SGHDT and YYEEEE. Trimming cost V 4 bases and J 5 bases, with 18 bases left between them. This CDR3 is 15 amino acids long. The DNA of the CDR3 is TGTGCCAGCAGCGCCCCGTCTAGGCTTGGGGAGACCCAGTACTTC. It codes for CASSAPSRLGETQYF. The complete variable domain, with remaining parts taken from reference TRBV5-6 and TRBJ2-5, reads DAGVTQSPTHLIKTRGQQVTLRCSPKSGHDTVSWYQQALGQGPQFIFQYYEEEERQRGNFPDRFSGHQFPNYSSELNVNALLLGDSALYLCASSAPSRLGETQYFGPGTRLLVL.

The J gene is TRBJ2-1, the V gene TRBV11-3; 7 positions agree with TRBD2. Unmatched junction bases numbered 6, after V lost 1 base and J lost 0 bases. The CDR3 loop spans 17 amino acids. Germline assignment: CDR1 SGHNT and CDR2 YENEEA. The chain's CDR3 is CASSLAWQRGSYNEQFF. In DNA form, the CDR3 reads TGTGCCAGCAGCTTAGCCTGGCAGCGGGGCTCCTACAATGAGCAGTTCTTC.

This rearrangement joins TRBV5-1 to TRBJ2-7; TRBD2 matches at 12 bases. The CDR3 extends over 13 amino acids. The V gene's germline CDR1 is SGHRS and CDR2 YFSETQ. V was clipped by 5 bases and J by 4 bases; unmatched bases: 1. CDR3 protein: CASRLAGGYEQYF. In DNA, the CDR3 is TGCGCCAGCAGACTAGCGGGGGGATACGAGCAGTACTTC.

The gene calls are TRBV27 and TRBJ1-6; no firm D call. This CDR3 is 18 amino acids long. V lost 6 bases to trimming and J lost 1 base, with 19 bases between them. In germline, CDR1 is MNHEY, CDR2 SMNVEV (reference sequence). CDR3 bases: TGTGCCAGCAGCTTGAGGAACCGGGTGCCATCCTATAATTCACCCCTCCACTTT. Amino acids: CASSLRNRVPSYNSPLHF.

J is TRBJ2-7 and V is TRBV27; TRBD1 matches 7 bases. The trim removed 8 bases at V and 2 bases at J, leaving 9 bases unmatched. The CDR3 is 14 residues long. Germline CDR1 and CDR2: MNHEY and SMNVEV (reference sequence). CDR3 loop: CASRHGTDAYEQYF. The CDR3 coding sequence is TGTGCCAGCCGTCACGGGACAGATGCCTACGAGCAGTACTTC.

This clone was detected only once. The chain employs TRBV9 and TRBJ1-1; D possibly corresponds to TRBD1 (5 bases). The CDR3 is 16 residues long. The germline V and J ends were trimmed by 0 bases and 0 bases, with 12 bases remaining between them. Germline CDR1 is SGDLS and CDR2 is YYNGEE. The CDR3 DNA is TGTGCCAGCAGCGTAGGGGGCGGTCCCTTGAACACTGAAGCTTTCTTT. Translation: CASSVGGGPLNTEAFF.

Only a few counts were recorded for this clone. CDR3 sequence reads: CASSEDRVRTPLHF. The CDR3 DNA reads TGTGCCAGCAGTGAAGACAGGGTTAGGACACCCCTCCACTTT. V is TRBV2 and J is TRBJ1-6; TRBD1 might be the D (6 bases). Trimming stripped 1 base from V and 11 bases from J, with 12 bases between. CDR1 and CDR2 (germline): SNHLY, FYNNEI. This CDR3 contains 14 residues. The full variable domain, with the rest looked up from reference TRBV2 and TRBJ1-6, is EPEVTQTPSHQVTQMGQEVILRCVPISNHLYFYWYRQILGQKVEFLVSFYNNEISEKSEIFDDQFSVERPDGSNFTLKIRSTKLEDSAMYFCASSEDRVRTPLHFGNGTRLTVT.

This clone was picked up one time. The chain carries TRBV10-3 and TRBJ2-2; maybe TRBD1 (6 bases). The CDR3 has 15 amino acids. Germline values: CDR1 ENHRY, CDR2 SYGVKD. V was trimmed by 2 bases and J by 1 base, leaving 8 bases between them. CDR3 loop: CAISEPTGNTGELFF. The CDR3 DNA reads TGTGCCATCAGTGAGCCGACAGGGAACACCGGGGAGCTGTTTTTT.